This passage covers 27 T cell receptor beta chains from one sample sequenced in a study of blood T cell repertoires in COVID-19. Generated by immunoSEQ multiplex PCR, the TCRdb table keeps only in-frame clones and is missing some. The sample yields about 150,000 clones, under 90% seen once. The source material was peripheral blood. These receptors all come from a woman older than 75 with active or convalescent COVID-19.

This clone appeared a single time. This chain uses TRBV5-1 with TRBJ2-7; 10 bases line up with TRBD2. Germline CDR1 SGHRS, CDR2 YFSETQ. After removal of 2 bases from V and 7 bases from J, the junction contained 12 bases not matched to a gene. The CDR3 length is 16 residues. In DNA form, the CDR3 reads TGCGCCAGCAGCTTTGGCACAGCGGGAGGGCCAGGTGAGCAGTACTTC. Translation: CASSFGTAGGPGEQYF.

The V call is TRBV4-1, the J call TRBJ1-2; perhaps TRBD1 as D (5 bases). Germline values: CDR1 MGHRA, CDR2 YSYEKL. The V gene lost 9 bases and the J gene lost 3 bases, with 17 bases spanning the gap. This CDR3 is 14 amino acids long. In nucleotides, the CDR3 is TGCGCCAGTAGATTGGCAGGGAAGGACTATGGCTACACCTTC. Amino acid sequence: CASRLAGKDYGYTF.

The V and J genes are TRBV14 and TRBJ2-2; D call uncertain. Germline V gene sequence: CDR1 SGHDN, CDR2 FVKESK. This CDR3 is built from 16 residues. Trimming removed 0 bases at V and 6 bases at J, with 14 bases between. CDR3 sequence (DNA): TGTGCCAGCAGCCAAGATGTTAGCAGCTTGGCCGGGGAGCTGTTTTTT. Translating it yields CASSQDVSSLAGELFF.

V is TRBV3-1 (or the pseudogene TRBV3-2) and J is TRBJ2-1; 11 positions match TRBD2. CDR3 length equals 17 residues. J lost 6 bases, V lost 0 bases, and 7 bases had no gene match. CDR1 and CDR2 from the germline V gene are LGHDT and YNNKEL (reference sequence). CDR3 nucleotides: TGTGCCAGCAGCCAAGATTTGACTAGCGGGACCCCCAATGAGCAGTTCTTC. Its protein product is CASSQDLTSGTPNEQFF.

J is TRBJ1-2 and V is TRBV4-2, with 7 positions matching TRBD1. Losses at the gene ends were 1 base for V and 5 bases for J; bases not matched to a gene: 7. The germline gives CDR1 LGHNA, CDR2 YNFKEQ. The CDR3 contains 15 residues. CDR3 residues: CASSQVGDSYYGYTF. The CDR3 DNA is TGTGCCAGCAGCCAAGTGGGGGACAGTTATTATGGCTACACCTTC.

V gene TRBV27 combines with J gene TRBJ2-7; D is perhaps TRBD1 (5 bases). This CDR3 has 13 amino acids. V was clipped by 3 bases and J by 5 bases, with 11 bases between them. Germline V CDR1 and CDR2: MNHEY, SMNVEV (reference sequence). The CDR3 protein is CASSFSTGNEQYF. The CDR3 DNA reads TGTGCCAGCAGTTTCAGTACAGGTAACGAGCAGTACTTC.

CDR3 sequence (DNA): TGTGCCACCACGGAGCAGGGAGGGTTGAATGGCTACACCTTC. Amino acid sequence: CATTEQGGLNGYTF. The chain joins TRBV21-1 to TRBJ1-2. TRBV21-1 is reported as a pseudogene. The CDR3 runs 14 residues.

This sequence joins TRBV29-1 and TRBJ2-5, with D possibly matching TRBD1 (6 bases). V lost 2 bases to trimming and J lost 0 bases, with 10 bases between them. The CDR3 length is 14 residues. Germline CDR1 SQVTM, CDR2 ANQGSEA. DNA of the CDR3: TGCAGCGTTGAAACTGGGGGCAACCAAGAGACCCAGTACTTC. The encoded protein is CSVETGGNQETQYF. Full variable domain (rest looked up from reference TRBV29-1 and TRBJ2-5): SAVISQKPSRDICQRGTSLTIQCQVDSQVTMMFWYRQQPGQSLTLIATANQGSEATYESGFVIDKFPISRPNLTFSTLTVSNMSPEDSSIYLCSVETGGNQETQYFGPGTRLLVL.

The J gene is TRBJ2-4, the V gene TRBV7-9, with D unresolved. V lost 0 bases to trimming and J lost 8 bases, with 8 bases between them. Germline-derived CDR1 and CDR2 are SEHNR and FQNEAQ (reference sequence). This CDR3 has 13 amino acids. CDR3 region: CASSLAGEDIQYF. In DNA form, the CDR3 reads TGTGCCAGCAGCTTAGCGGGCGAAGACATTCAGTACTTC.

The chain employs TRBV11-1 and TRBJ1-5; 7 bases are shared with TRBD1. CDR1 and CDR2 from the germline V gene are SGHAT and FQDESV (reference sequence). J gave up 1 base and V 5 bases, and 5 bases lay outside the gene matches. The CDR3 is made up of 15 amino acids. CDR3 protein: CASSLQGKSNQPQHF. CDR3 sequence (DNA): TGTGCCAGCAGCCTACAGGGGAAGAGCAATCAGCCCCAGCATTTT.

The chain links TRBV14 to TRBJ2-5; D is possibly TRBD1 (5 bases). Germline assignment: CDR1 SGHDN and CDR2 FVKESK. This CDR3 has 14 residues. V lost 4 bases and J lost 0, with 9 bases in between. The CDR3 is CASSPRQYQETQYF. The CDR3 DNA follows: TGTGCCAGCAGCCCCCGACAGTACCAAGAGACCCAGTACTTC.

This clone occurred a few times. The J gene is TRBJ1-6, the V gene TRBV7-9; D not certain. The V end lost 0 bases, the J end lost 3 bases, and 9 bases lay between the germline ends. Per the germline V gene, CDR1 is SEHNR and CDR2 is FQNEAQ (reference sequence). This CDR3 spans 16 amino acids. The CDR3 DNA reads as TGTGCCAGCAGCTTAGCGTCTCTTCTCTATAATTCACCCCTCCACTTT. Its protein product is CASSLASLLYNSPLHF.

V is TRBV28 and J is TRBJ2-7; 9 bases map to TRBD2. With V trimmed by 3 bases and J by 7 bases, 10 bases remained unmatched. The CDR3 totals 15 residues. Germline V gives CDR1 MDHEN, CDR2 SYDVKM. For the CDR3, the DNA is TGTGCCAGCAGTTTTCGCGGGGGGGGCCGGGGTGAGCAGTACTTC. Translation gives CASSFRGGGRGEQYF.

This clone was observed a single time. CDR3: CASSPLGQGGEKLFF. In DNA form, the CDR3 reads TGTGCCAGCAGCCCATTGGGACAGGGGGGAGAAAAACTGTTTTTT. The chain has TRBV5-5 and TRBJ1-4, with 11 bases fitting TRBD1. The germline gives CDR1 SGHKS, CDR2 YYEKEE (reference sequence). V was clipped by 4 bases and J by 8 bases; unmatched bases: 7. There are 15 residues in the CDR3.

In this sample, this clone turned up a few times. V is TRBV4-1 and J is TRBJ1-2; D is ambiguous. With 2 bases removed from V and 7 bases from J, the gap between germline ends came to 20 bases. CDR3 length: 16 residues. Germline values: CDR1 MGHRA, CDR2 YSYEKL. CDR3 sequence: CASSQLLARRVGGYTF. CDR3 DNA: TGCGCCAGCAGCCAATTGCTGGCCAGGCGGGTTGGTGGCTACACCTTC.

J is TRBJ2-1 and V is TRBV5-4; TRBD2 matches 8 bases. V shed 4 bases and J 4 bases; nucleotides not matched to a gene: 13. The CDR3 has 17 residues. Germline lookup yields CDR1 SGHNT and CDR2 YYREEE (reference sequence). The DNA for the CDR3 is TGTGCCAGCAGCCCTCCCAATGGACTAGCCTCATACAATGAGCAGTTCTTC. Its protein is CASSPPNGLASYNEQFF.

This clone turned up a few times. This chain uses TRBV18 with TRBJ1-2; the match to TRBD1 covers 7 bases. CDR3 size: 16 residues. Germline values: CDR1 KGHSH, CDR2 LQKENI. The junction had 9 bases not matched to a gene; V was cut back by 1 base and J by 4 bases. The CDR3 loop is CASSPLRDRNLYGYTF. In DNA form, the CDR3 reads TGTGCCAGCTCACCACTCCGGGACAGAAATCTCTATGGCTACACCTTC.

The chain links TRBV19 to TRBJ2-1; D perhaps matches TRBD2 (5 bases). V was pared by 7 bases and J by 4 bases, with 14 bases between. The CDR3 spans 14 residues. Germline-derived CDR1 and CDR2 are LNHDA and SQIVND (reference sequence). This CDR3 reads CASTRGSDYNEQFF. CDR3 coding DNA: TGTGCCAGTACGAGAGGGAGCGATTACAATGAGCAGTTCTTC.

This chain uses TRBV3-1 (or the pseudogene TRBV3-2) with TRBJ2-1; TRBD2 agrees at 9 bases. CDR1 LGHDT and CDR2 YNNKEL come from the germline V gene (reference sequence). This CDR3 is built from 17 residues. The trim removed 1 base at V and 4 bases at J, leaving 8 bases unmatched. In nucleotides, the CDR3 is TGTGCCAGCAGCCAAGCTCCGGGGACTAGCTTTTACAATGAGCAGTTCTTC. Protein product: CASSQAPGTSFYNEQFF.

This clone has only a few counts. The genes are TRBV6-5 and TRBJ1-2; 9 nucleotides agree with TRBD1. From germline, CDR1 is MNHEY and CDR2 SVGAGI. The ends lost 2 bases at V and 5 bases at J; junction bases unmatched: 9. There are 16 residues in the CDR3. The CDR3 DNA reads TGTGCCAGCAGTTACCTAACAGGGGGCTTCGGGTATGGCTACACCTTC. It translates to CASSYLTGGFGYGYTF.

This chain connects TRBV24-1 to TRBJ2-5, with TRBD1 identical over 9 bases. Germline CDR1 KGHDR, CDR2 SFDVKD. Trimming at V came to 4 bases and at J to 4 bases, leaving 6 bases not matched to a gene. CDR3 length: 15 residues. CDR3 protein: CATSDPGTGRETQYF. CDR3 sequence (DNA): TGTGCCACCAGTGACCCCGGGACAGGGAGAGAGACCCAGTACTTC.

J is TRBJ1-1 and V is TRBV20-1; no firm D call. This CDR3 is built from 11 residues. Germline V gene data show CDR1 as DFQATT and CDR2 as SNEGSKA (reference sequence). V lost 3 bases to trimming and J lost 7 bases, with 9 bases between them. The CDR3 here is CSARRSGEAFF. CDR3 nucleotides: TGCAGTGCTAGGCGGTCGGGTGAAGCTTTCTTT.

The chain carries TRBV3-1 (or the pseudogene TRBV3-2) and TRBJ2-3; possibly TRBD2 for D (6 bases). Germline V CDR1 and CDR2: LGHDT, YNNKEL (reference sequence). The CDR3 has 13 amino acids. V lost 4 bases and J lost 5, with 10 bases in between. The CDR3 here is CASSLGGVDTQYF. The CDR3 DNA reads TGTGCCAGCAGCCTCGGCGGGGTAGATACGCAGTATTTT.

This clone appeared a few times. J is TRBJ2-7 and V is TRBV27; 7 bases agree with TRBD1. The J segment lost 4 bases and the V segment lost 6 bases, leaving 9 bases of the junction unmatched. The CDR3 spans 14 residues. Per germline, CDR1 MNHEY and CDR2 SMNVEV (reference sequence). Here the CDR3 reads CASRPTGPAYEQYF. The CDR3, as DNA: TGTGCCAGCAGGCCGACAGGGCCCGCTTACGAGCAGTACTTC.

Concerning this clone itself: The sample carries other DNA sequences with the same CDR3. The gene calls are TRBV18 and TRBJ1-1; 11 bases line up with TRBD1. There are 14 residues in the CDR3. CDR1 and CDR2 from the germline V gene are KGHSH and LQKENI. V lost 3 bases, J lost 4 bases, and 1 base stayed unmatched. CDR3 bases: TGTGCCAGCTCACCTGGGACAGGGGGCACTGAAGCTTTCTTT. This encodes CASSPGTGGTEAFF. Based on the CDR3 plus reference TRBV18 and TRBJ1-1, the full variable domain is NAGVMQNPRHLVRRRGQEARLRCSPMKGHSHVYWYRQLPEEGLKFMVYLQKENIIDESGMPKERFSAEFPKEGPSILRIQQVVRGDSAAYFCASSPGTGGTEAFFGQGTRLTVV.

The gene calls are TRBV11-3 and TRBJ2-7; the D gene is possibly TRBD2 (5 bases). V lost 5 bases and J 6 bases, leaving 23 bases between the germline ends. Germline-derived CDR1 and CDR2 are SGHNT and YENEEA. The CDR3 extends over 16 amino acids. The CDR3 region is CASSRRADYPSGEQYF. The CDR3 DNA follows: TGTGCCAGCAGCCGTCGGGCCGACTACCCGTCGGGCGAGCAGTACTTC.

In DNA form, the CDR3 reads TGTGCCAGCAGCCTCGGGAGGGACAGGGGATACGAGCAGTACTTC. It yields the protein CASSLGRDRGYEQYF. This chain links TRBV21-1 with TRBJ2-5; the DNA was not used to check the table's D call, TRBD1. The DNA end favors TRBJ2-7, so the J call may be wrong. TRBV21-1 is marked as a pseudogene. The CDR3 loop spans 15 amino acids.